Presented here are 8 T cell receptor beta chains from one specimen sequenced in a study of TIL therapy for anti-PD-1-resistant metastatic lung cancer. Sequencing used immunoSEQ v3. Sequencing used immunoSEQ multiplex PCR; TCRdb keeps in-frame clones, though not all of them. The sample has approximately 45,000 clones; 70% to 85% are singletons. As to time point: pre-treatment sample, taken before nivolumab and TIL therapy. The sample in question was blood, obtained at baseline. The receptors stem from a man between 70 and 80 years old with non-small cell lung cancer.

V gene TRBV28 combines with J gene TRBJ2-5; TRBD1 is a possible D gene (6 bases). The CDR3 contains 16 residues. From germline, CDR1 is MDHEN and CDR2 SYDVKM. V shed 5 bases and J shed 2 bases, with 18 bases lying between them. The CDR3: CASSDITGTKQETQYF. CDR3 in DNA: TGTGCCAGCAGTGACATCACCGGGACAAAACAAGAGACCCAGTACTTC.

The chain has TRBV6-1 and TRBJ2-4, with a weak D call TRBD1 (6 bases). This CDR3 comprises 16 residues. V gave up 1 base and J gave up 1 base, with 11 bases separating them. In germline, CDR1 is MNHNS, CDR2 SASEGT. CDR3 sequence reads: CASSEGGPEAKNIQYF. The CDR3 region has the DNA TGTGCCAGCAGTGAAGGGGGGCCAGAGGCCAAAAACATTCAGTACTTC.

This rearrangement joins TRBV5-5 to TRBJ2-7; no clear D gene. V shed 0 bases and J shed 0 bases, with 10 bases lying between them. The CDR3 extends over 15 amino acids. The V gene's germline CDR1 is SGHKS and CDR2 YYEKEE (reference sequence). This CDR3 reads CASSLASGYSYEQYF. DNA of the CDR3: TGTGCCAGCAGCTTGGCTTCCGGGTACTCCTACGAGCAGTACTTC.

The chain links TRBV27 to TRBJ1-2; 11 bases align to TRBD1. Germline CDR1 is MNHEY and CDR2 is SMNVEV (reference sequence). The CDR3 runs 15 residues. V lost 2 bases to trimming and J lost 4 bases; unmatched junction nucleotides: 3. This CDR3 reads CASSLRDRGSYGYTF. DNA of the CDR3: TGTGCCAGCAGTTTAAGGGACAGGGGGAGCTATGGCTACACCTTC.

V gene TRBV6-5 combines with J gene TRBJ1-1; TRBD1 agrees at 7 bases. The junction had 6 bases not matched to a gene; V was cut back by 5 bases and J by 3 bases. The CDR3 covers 14 residues. Germline V gene data show CDR1 as MNHEY and CDR2 as SVGAGI. The DNA for the CDR3 is TGTGCCAGCAGTAGCCGGGACAGCTACACTGAAGCTTTCTTT. Translated: CASSSRDSYTEAFF.

The V and J genes are TRBV5-1 and TRBJ1-3, with D tentatively TRBD1 (5 bases). V lost 2 bases and J lost 4, with 16 bases in between. Germline lookup yields CDR1 SGHRS and CDR2 YFSETQ. The CDR3 is 16 amino acids. CDR3 loop: CASSFASGGTGNTIYF. The CDR3 DNA follows: TGCGCCAGCAGCTTCGCATCCGGGGGTACGGGAAACACCATATATTTT.

The V call is TRBV11-2, the J call TRBJ2-1; 9 bases agree with TRBD2. Germline lookup yields CDR1 SGHAT and CDR2 FQNNGV. The CDR3 length is 15 residues. Trimming at V came to 2 bases and at J to 7 bases, leaving 6 bases not matched to a gene. The CDR3 protein is CASSLIAGVLNEQFF. In DNA, the CDR3 is TGTGCCAGCAGCTTAATAGCGGGAGTACTAAATGAGCAGTTCTTC. The variable domain in full, completed from reference TRBV11-2 and TRBJ2-1, reads EAGVAQSPRYKIIEKRQSVAFWCNPISGHATLYWYQQILGQGPKLLIQFQNNGVVDDSQLPKDRFSAERLKGVDSTLKIQPAKLEDSAVYLCASSLIAGVLNEQFFGPGTRLTVL.

V is TRBV5-1 and J is TRBJ2-1; TRBD1 matches 9 bases. V lost 0 bases, J lost 6 bases, and 7 bases stayed unmatched. Germline V gene lookup returns CDR1 SGHRS and CDR2 YFSETQ. This CDR3 is built from 16 residues. In DNA form, the CDR3 reads TGCGCCAGCAGCTTGGCGGGACAGGGACCACCCAATGAGCAGTTCTTC. Its protein is CASSLAGQGPPNEQFF.